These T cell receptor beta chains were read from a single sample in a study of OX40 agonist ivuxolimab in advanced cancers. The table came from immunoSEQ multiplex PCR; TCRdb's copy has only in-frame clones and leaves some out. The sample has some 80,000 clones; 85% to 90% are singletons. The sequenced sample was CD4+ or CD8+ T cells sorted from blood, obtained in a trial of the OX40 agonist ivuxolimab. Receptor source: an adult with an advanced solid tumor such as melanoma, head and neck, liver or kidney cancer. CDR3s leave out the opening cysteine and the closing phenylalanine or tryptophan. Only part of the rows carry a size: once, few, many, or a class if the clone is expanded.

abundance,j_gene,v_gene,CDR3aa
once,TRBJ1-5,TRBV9,ASSVDGYSNQPQH
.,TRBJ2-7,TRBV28,ASSFGDLTYEQY
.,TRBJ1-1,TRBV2,ASGRGSGLSEAF
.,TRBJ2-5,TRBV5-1,ASSLVTSAWQETQY
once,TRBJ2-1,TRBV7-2,ASSLAVGIYNEQF
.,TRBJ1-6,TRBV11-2,ASSYQQGNSPLH
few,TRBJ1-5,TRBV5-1,ASRQGAGQPQH
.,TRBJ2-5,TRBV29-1,SVGTGGYETQY
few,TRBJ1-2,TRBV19,ASSIPGLIGYGYT
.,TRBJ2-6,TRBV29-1,SVPAGGYGANVLT
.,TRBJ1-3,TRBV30,AWSVRGYISGNTIY
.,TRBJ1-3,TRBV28,ASSFLGSGVYSGNTIY
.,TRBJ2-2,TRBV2,ASTLAGGPTGELF
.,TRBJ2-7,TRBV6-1,ASSGGRGEQY
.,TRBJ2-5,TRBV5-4,ASSGGTAIEETQY
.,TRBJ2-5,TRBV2,ASRGIQETQY
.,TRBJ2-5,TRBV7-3,ASSAGQQETQY
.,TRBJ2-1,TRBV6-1,ASIPTAGANEQF
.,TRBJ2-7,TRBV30,AWTGRRSSYEQY
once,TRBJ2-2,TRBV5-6,ASSFPGALDTGELF
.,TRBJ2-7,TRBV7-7,ASSPETGGFHKQY
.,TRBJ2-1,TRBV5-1,ASSLATGLGEQF
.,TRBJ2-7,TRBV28,ASRYRQSYEQY
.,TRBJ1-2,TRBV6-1,ASSETGQLSFNYGYT
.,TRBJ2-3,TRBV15,ATSRESPTPGLVTDTQY
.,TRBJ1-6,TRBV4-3,ASSQDKGISNSPLH
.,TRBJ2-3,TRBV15,ATSRPGRAIDTQY
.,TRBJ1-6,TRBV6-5,ASSYLPGGSPLH
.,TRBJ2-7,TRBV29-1,SVATGGTYEQY
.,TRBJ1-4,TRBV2,ASSEDPVTGGGEKLF